This T cell receptor beta chain is drawn from a study of CD8+ T cells in alopecia areata. Findings and limits, study-wide: Mice showed TCR sharing more clearly than patients did, possibly owing to HLA. Compared with normal scalp, lesional scalp had higher clonality and more expanded CD8+ clones.

In the case of this clone: Its cognate antigen is unknown. This is likely a read error, given that the CDR3 carries no conserved phenylalanine or tryptophan at its end. No DNA is shown, since the ends of the CDR3 on it are uncertain; the CDR3 is the one TCRdb lists.

RNA was extracted and reverse transcribed into cDNA as the sequencing template. TCRdb's table, derived via immunoSEQ multiplex PCR, lists solely in-frame clones and lacks some. The repertoire holds roughly 150,000 clones, with more than 55% as singletons. From its first to its last residue, the CDR3 has 9 amino acids. Per germline, CDR1 SNHLY and CDR2 FYNNEI. Sequencing was done on a sample of CD8+ T cells sorted from blood. The genes are TRBV2 and TRBJ1-1. This clonotype was obtained from a human donor in good health. The CDR3 region is CASSDGAQG.